This T cell receptor (beta chain) stems from a study of cytomegalovirus exposure and HLA in healthy donors. Notes on the study in general: As was reported, the classifier diagnosed cytomegalovirus status with high specificity and sensitivity. The Asian-associated ancestry cluster reportedly had fewer N-insertions than the 666-donor mean in a later analysis.

Note on this clone: Its antigen is unknown.

The CDR3 covers 14 residues. Per germline, CDR1 LNHNV and CDR2 YYDKDF (reference sequence). The germline V and J ends were trimmed by 1 base and 4 bases, with 10 bases remaining between them. The PCR had 60 Vbeta and 13 Jbeta primers. Measured with immunoSEQ multiplex PCR; TCRdb has only the in-frame clones, and not every one. Of about 150,000 clones listed, roughly 83% were seen once; the top ten hold about 1.6%. The sequence came from a man aged 35-49 years in good health and CMV-seronegative. The sequenced material came from PBMCs. The chain carries TRBV15 and TRBJ1-2, with D maybe TRBD1 (6 bases). The DNA for the CDR3 is TGTGCCACCAGCAGAGTTGGACAGCCCTATGGCTACACCTTC. Its translation is CATSRVGQPYGYTF.